This T cell receptor (beta chain) emerged from a study of cytomegalovirus exposure and HLA in healthy donors (dated by TCRdb to 2016 to 2017). Broadly, across the study: An earlier analysis of approximately 550 of the donors reported 276 Gb of sequence data and 120 million or so unique TCR beta sequences from about 200 million T cells. HLA typing included class I and class II loci at four-digit resolution. The number of donors typed differed by locus, with about 629-630 for A, B, C, DRB1 and DQB1, 522 for DQA1, 600 to 610 for DPA1, and some 470 for DPB1. To decide whether each TCR beta V gene segment behaved as functional or pseudogenic, an earlier analysis of some 580 of the donors relied on high-throughput TCR beta sequencing. Of the roughly 400 genotyped donors, over 80% were placed in the genetic ancestry cluster associated with self-reported Caucasian donors. Rather than using new phenotypic data, the later analysis identified candidate immune exposures from TCR beta sequences and from how often those sequences occurred across donors. To study patterns of TCR occurrence, a later analysis re-analyzed previously published TCR beta repertoires from several hundred donors and added high-resolution HLA genotyping. The study aimed to test whether cataloging public T cell receptors could reveal signatures of past pathogen exposure. Donor age, sex, ethnicity and CMV serostatus were collected together with the repertoire data. High-throughput TCR immunosequencing, statistical association of individual TCRs with disease status, and machine learning were combined to predict cytomegalovirus infection status. A later genetic analysis used genome-wide SNP genotypes for about 65% of the roughly 700 donors, treating that subset as a discovery cohort. All discovery cohort repertoires had been generated using a single sequencing platform. Roughly 300 gigabases of sequencing data and around 87 million unique TCR sequences were included in an early release covering around 650 HLA-typed donors. On average, 235,054 unique TCR beta nucleotide sequences were sequenced per donor among about 400 genotyped donors of the cohort, with roughly 18% of those sequences being non-productive. In addition to the first cohort of around 670 subjects, a separate validation cohort of approximately 130 different subjects was used. Because of strong linkage in the cohort, five DR-DQ haplotypes were treated as single units for association and clustering. Using immunosequencing, the study profiled T cell repertoires from approximately 700 subjects and related those repertoires to cytomegalovirus serostatus. Here is what the overall study found, with its caveats: The only immune exposure information available for the cohort was CMV serostatus. Because counts were too low, 15 to 20 rarely observed V segments, including chromosome 9 orphons, were left out of the earlier analysis of approximately 580 of the donors. A later genetic analysis associated a missense DCLRE1C variant with V-gene and J-gene trimming of TCR beta chains, and an independent cohort replicated the association. A later analysis found that most CMV-associated TCR beta chains appeared HLA-restricted, with HLA associations seemingly driven largely by CMV exposure. At a false discovery rate of 0.05, a later analysis linked 16,951 TCR beta sequences to specific HLA alleles. A further reported finding was that TCR beta sequences accurately predicted the HLA-A and HLA-B alleles for most subjects in the first cohort. Linkage disequilibrium might explain the correlated functional status among segregating V segments, but an unknown experimental factor could not be ruled out. When HLA alleles, especially DR and DQ, strongly co-occurred, TCR associations were difficult to assign to individual alleles. The cohort was sequenced for TCR beta chains only, and without alpha or paired-chain data the features that could be detected were limited. In a later analysis, TCR association rates were found to vary across HLA loci, with the most associated TCRs seen for DRB1 alleles and the fewest for HLA-C alleles. The classifier was reported to diagnose cytomegalovirus status with high specificity and sensitivity in both the original and validation cohorts. A total of roughly 160 TCR beta chains were listed by the study as associated with cytomegalovirus. A cluster of highly shared sequence variants was judged likely to be a technical artifact of the sequencing pipeline. According to a later genetic analysis, donors in an Asian-associated ancestry cluster had fewer N-insertions in productive TCRs than the approximately 700-donor mean. It was suggested by the authors that the approach could potentially be generalized to other disease states and immunological phenotypes. While some public TCRs were present in many individuals, most TCR sequences turned up only very rarely across donors. Because the 87-base-pair reads could not distinguish some IMGT-functional V segments, including TRBV6-2 and TRBV6-3, those segments were excluded. HLA typing was unavailable for some donors at each locus, so association tests used only the typed subset. In a later analysis, HLA-associated TCR beta chains were found to be more clonally expanded and to have lower generation probabilities than equally common non-associated chains. According to a later analysis, parvovirus B19, influenza, CMV and Epstein-Barr virus appeared linked to several top co-occurrence clusters. In an earlier analysis of around 500 of the donors, most TCR beta V segments appeared in productive rearrangements about 87% or about 30% of the time, broadly matching IMGT annotations. The presence/absence analyses assumed that sequencing depth was roughly uniform across donors, and that assumption may not be true. Three of the identified cytomegalovirus-associated TCR beta chains were confirmed in vitro to be specific for cytomegalovirus antigens.

The cohort consisted of 650 to 700 healthy bone marrow donors. Cohort members were all nominally healthy when sampled, although unrecorded immune exposures were likely present. The donor tested CMV seronegative and was one of the 352 seronegative cohort members. A peripheral blood sample was provided by each donor, and peripheral blood mononuclear cells were used for TCR beta sequencing. The Qiagen DNeasy Blood Extraction Kit was used to extract genomic DNA from the blood cell samples. A word on this clone: It has no known antigen specificity. No qualities accompany the bases; no much larger clone lies one base away.

Libraries were constructed by the immunoSEQ multiplex PCR assay. For the multiplex PCR, a mixture combining 60 forward primers for TCR Vbeta segments and 13 reverse primers for TCR Jbeta segments was used. A multiplex PCR assay on genomic DNA amplified the CDR3 region of rearranged TCR beta genes. Amplified TCR beta libraries were sequenced as 87-base-pair reads on the Illumina HiSeq System. The paper's processing steps were these. A later analysis counted about 76 million unique TCR beta chains across the 666 repertoires, and 10 million to 11 million of these chains were shared by at least two donors. To remove PCR and sequencing errors, raw reads were error-corrected and collapsed into unique sequences using a nearest-neighbor algorithm that merged closely related sequences. V, D and J gene segments were assigned by aligning CDR3 sequences to IMGT reference sequences. For a sequence to be retained, at least a six-nucleotide match to both a V gene segment and a J gene segment was required. Rearrangements were called productive when the CDR3 lacked stop codons and stayed in frame with V and J; all others were non-productive. CDR3 was defined according to IMGT convention as the region running from the second conserved V-encoded cysteine to the conserved J-encoded phenylalanine. Sequences without an unambiguous match to a single V gene segment were excluded from the earlier analysis of approximately 560 of the donors. In an earlier analysis of 587 of the donors, V segments were called functional above 56.7% productive rearrangements and were called segregating when the between-donor standard deviation exceeded 5%. To diagnose cytomegalovirus status from the catalog of TCR beta chain sequences, a statistical classification framework was built. V and J gene assignment, in a later analysis, came from comparing TCR nucleotide sequences with IMGT/GENE-DB human TR gene sequences. A later analysis assigned CDR3 sequences and most-parsimonious VDJ recombination scenarios with the TCRdist pipeline. In a later analysis, each TCR beta chain was defined by its CDR3 amino acid sequence together with its V-gene family, and reads without a unique V-gene family were excluded. As a way to deal with suspected cross-contamination and a sequencing artifact, a later analysis dropped 450 to 700 nucleotide sequences that were highly shared and had low generation probability. In a later analysis, a clonal expansion index was calculated for each public chain from normalized within-repertoire ranks of inferred template counts. In a later analysis, generation probabilities were computed using a VDJ recombination model fitted to out-of-frame rearrangements, and the results were checked against IGoR. A later analysis scored TCR-TCR, TCR-HLA and TCR-CMV co-occurrence with hypergeometric tests, applying a repertoire-size bias correction to TCR pairs. A later analysis estimated false discovery rates by permuting HLA or CMV assignments 20 times. In a later analysis, co-occurring TCRs were grouped with DBSCAN, and TCRdist sequence similarity was added when clustering was performed within HLA-allele-positive subsets. Repertoires with fewer than 30,000 or more than 120,000 public chains were left out of co-occurrence clustering, as were about five repertoires with anomalous nucleotide sharing. The table was pulled from immuneACCESS by TCRdb, which kept in-frame rearrangements only. Such tables lose some clones; where checked, under half of the loss comes from unresolved V genes, and the rest has no known cause. The D gene and trimming were derived from the DNA, and the V and J assignments and clone size from that table. Within this sample are around 130,000 clones, with around 76% of them counted one time only. Around 1.8% of the sample is held by the ten biggest clonotypes.

Including cysteine and phenylalanine, the CDR3 has 16 amino acids. The read is trimmed to its CDR3 DNA, 48 bases read in frame from base 1. As encoded in the germline V gene (reference sequence), CDR1 is MNHEY while CDR2 is SMNVEV. After removal of 1 base from V and 2 bases from J, the junction retains 5 bases not matched to a gene. The TCR sequence derives from a woman between 45 and 65 years old in good health and CMV-seronegative. This chain joins TRBV27 to TRBJ2-3; 8 bases in the middle match TRBD2. Sequences were obtained from PBMCs. The CDR3 corresponds to CASSLLGGRTTDTQYF. The bases read TGTGCCAGCAGTTTATTGGGCGGGAGGACCACAGATACGCAGTATTTT.